This TCR beta chain was identified during a study of monozygotic twins with inflammatory bowel disease (dated by TCRdb to about 2019). Context from the whole study: A total of approximately 28 monozygotic twin pairs were included in the full study, comprising nine German pairs (four IBD-concordant, five IBD-discordant) and 19 IBD-discordant Danish pairs. Within discordant pairs, disease-associated traits were sought mainly by comparing IBD patients with their genetically identical healthy co-twins. Each individual had, on average, about 151 000 unique TCRalpha sequences and 181 000 unique TCRbeta sequences available for analysis.

Based on the germline V gene, the CDR1 and CDR2 sequences are MNHEY and SVGAGI. The CDR3 contains 13 residues, cysteine and phenylalanine counted. Only the protein sequence is given. The library was produced with 5' RACE. Each TCR library was prepared from about 4,000 ng of total RNA. For each sample, cDNA synthesis was carried out in eight separate reactions using SMARTScribe reverse transcriptase. During cDNA synthesis, template switching introduced unique molecular identifiers that contained a 6-nucleotide sample barcode. Amplification of TCRalpha and TCRbeta cDNA involved two nested PCRs of about 15 and 9 cycles, and each PCR was followed by bead purification. Before amplification, cDNA was treated with uracil DNA-glycosylase and purified using the QIAquick PCR purification kit. The second PCR added Illumina TruSeq-compatible adapters along with sample-specific barcodes. Library quality and concentration were assessed using TapeStation and Qubit, and 5 to 6 ng of each library was pooled. The pooled libraries were sequenced with 2 x 100 bp reads and custom sequencing primers on an Illumina HiSeq2500 single-index Rapid Run. The authors' analysis ran thus. MiGEC version 1.2.6 was used for UMI-based consensus assembly to correct PCR and sequencing errors. MiXCR version 2.1.1 was used for V(D)J alignment, clonotype assembly and CDR3 extraction. To normalise gene usage, clonotype sharing and MAIT/NKT TCR abundance, the top 1000, 10 000 and 20 000 clonotypes in each sample were analysed. Diversity was computed as the inverse Simpson index with the vegan R package after downsampling to 27 000 UMIs. Paired Mann-Whitney U tests were applied to discordant twin pairs, with Benjamini-Hochberg correction for multiple testing. TCRdb reprocessed the reads, and each CDR3 protein sequence is entered once, without DNA. Here the V and J calls rest on TCRdb's processing, not on the authors' analysis. The table for this sample lists a few hundred thousand distinct CDR3 sequences. In total, the top ten clones hold 2% to 3% of the sample.

From each donor, a roughly 2.5 ml peripheral blood sample was collected into PAXgene tubes and stored at -80 degrees C. Total RNA was isolated from whole blood with the PAXgene blood miRNA kit on an automated QIAcube, without T cell sorting. Peripheral blood from monozygotic twin pairs, either concordant or discordant for inflammatory bowel disease, underwent deep TCRalpha and TCRbeta repertoire profiling that used unique molecular barcoding. Smoking habits were recorded for all twin pairs, with individuals classified as current, former or never smokers. On the study overall, not on this receptor specifically: Distinction between different T cell subtypes could not be achieved in the analysis. Fewer clonotypes were shared with other individuals by IBD patients than by healthy twins, most markedly in patients showing signs of disease activity. The results gave no support for a single strong signal or clonotype linked to IBD. Because patients received different immunosuppressive treatments, the repertoires may have picked up extra background noise and variability between individuals. Repertoire similarity did not differ between concordant and discordant twins, which could be due to limited statistical power. A decrease in TCRbeta repertoire diversity, as measured by inverse Simpson index, was observed in IBD patients compared with their healthy co-twins.

Worth noting for this clonotype: Its antigen is not yet known.

The chain was built from TRBV6-5 and TRBJ2-7; TCRdb calls TRBD1, which cannot be checked without DNA. Sequenced sample: blood. The source is a human donor with ulcerative colitis or Crohn's disease, or a healthy co-twin of an affected twin (not recorded which). The CDR3 region: CASSYDRVHEQYF.